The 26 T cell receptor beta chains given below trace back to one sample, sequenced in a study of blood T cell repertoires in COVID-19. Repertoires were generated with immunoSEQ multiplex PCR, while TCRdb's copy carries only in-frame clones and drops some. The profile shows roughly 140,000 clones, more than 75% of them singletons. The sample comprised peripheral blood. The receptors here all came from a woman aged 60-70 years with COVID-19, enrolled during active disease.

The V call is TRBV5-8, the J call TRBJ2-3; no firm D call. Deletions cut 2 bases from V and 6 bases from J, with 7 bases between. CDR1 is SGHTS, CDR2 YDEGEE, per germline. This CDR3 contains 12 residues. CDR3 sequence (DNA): TGTGCCAGCAGCTTATCTGTGGATACGCAGTATTTT. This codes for CASSLSVDTQYF.

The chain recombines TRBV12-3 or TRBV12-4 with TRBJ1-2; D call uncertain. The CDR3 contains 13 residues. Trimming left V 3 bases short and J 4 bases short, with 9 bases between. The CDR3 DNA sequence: TGTGCCAGCAGTTTGTTACACATCTATGGCTACACCTTC. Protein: CASSLLHIYGYTF.

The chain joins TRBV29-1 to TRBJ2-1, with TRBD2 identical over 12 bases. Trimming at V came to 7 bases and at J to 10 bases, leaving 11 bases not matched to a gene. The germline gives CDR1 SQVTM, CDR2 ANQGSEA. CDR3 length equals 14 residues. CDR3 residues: CSAERGLAGREQFF. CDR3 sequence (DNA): TGCAGCGCCGAACGCGGACTAGCGGGAAGGGAGCAGTTCTTC.

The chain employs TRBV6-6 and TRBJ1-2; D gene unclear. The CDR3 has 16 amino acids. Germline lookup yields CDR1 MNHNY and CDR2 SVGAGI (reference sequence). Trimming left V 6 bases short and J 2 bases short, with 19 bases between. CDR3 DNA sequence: TGTGCCAGCAGCTCCAAGGAGGGTGGGCTGAACTATGGCTACACCTTC. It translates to CASSSKEGGLNYGYTF.

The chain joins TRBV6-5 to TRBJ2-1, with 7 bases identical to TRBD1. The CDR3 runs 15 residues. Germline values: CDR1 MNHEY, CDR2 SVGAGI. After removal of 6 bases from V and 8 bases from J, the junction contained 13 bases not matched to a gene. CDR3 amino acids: CASSSARGGRDEQFF. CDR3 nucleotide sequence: TGTGCCAGCAGCTCAGCCCGAGGGGGCAGGGATGAGCAGTTCTTC.

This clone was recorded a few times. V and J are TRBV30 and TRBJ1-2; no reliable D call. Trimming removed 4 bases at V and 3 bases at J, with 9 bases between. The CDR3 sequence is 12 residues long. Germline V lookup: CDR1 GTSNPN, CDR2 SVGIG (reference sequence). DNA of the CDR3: TGTGCCTGGAAGGCGGAGGACTATGGCTACACCTTC. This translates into CAWKAEDYGYTF.

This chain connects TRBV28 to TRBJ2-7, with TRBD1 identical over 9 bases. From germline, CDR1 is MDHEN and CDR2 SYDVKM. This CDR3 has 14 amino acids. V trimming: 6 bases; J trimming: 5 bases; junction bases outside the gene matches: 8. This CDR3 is CASRSGQGVHEQYV. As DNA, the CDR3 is TGTGCCAGCAGATCGGGACAGGGTGTACACGAGCAGTACGTC.

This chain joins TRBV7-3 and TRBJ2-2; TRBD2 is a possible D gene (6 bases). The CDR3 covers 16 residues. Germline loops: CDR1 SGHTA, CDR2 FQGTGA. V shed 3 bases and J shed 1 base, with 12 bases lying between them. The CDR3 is CASSLSRGGNTGELFF. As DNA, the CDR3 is TGTGCCAGCAGCTTGTCGAGGGGAGGGAACACCGGGGAGCTGTTTTTT. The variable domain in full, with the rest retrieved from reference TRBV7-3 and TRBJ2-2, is GAGVSQTPSNKVTEKGKYVELRCDPISGHTALYWYRQSLGQGPEFLIYFQGTGAADDSGLPNDRFFAVRPEGSVSTLKIQRTERGDSAVYLCASSLSRGGNTGELFFGEGSRLTVL.

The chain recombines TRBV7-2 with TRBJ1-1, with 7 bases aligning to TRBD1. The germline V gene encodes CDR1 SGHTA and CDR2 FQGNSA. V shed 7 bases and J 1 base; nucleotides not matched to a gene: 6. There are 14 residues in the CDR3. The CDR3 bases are TGTGCCAGCACCCCGGACAGGCCGAACACTGAAGCTTTCTTT. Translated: CASTPDRPNTEAFF. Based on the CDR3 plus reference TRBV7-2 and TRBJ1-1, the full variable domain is GAGVSQSPSNKVTEKGKDVELRCDPISGHTALYWYRQSLGQGLEFLIYFQGNSAPDKSGLPSDRFSAERTGGSVSTLTIQRTQQEDSAVYLCASTPDRPNTEAFFGQGTRLTVV.

CDR3 sequence: CARSRRGLGYNEQFF. The CDR3 DNA is TGTGCCAGAAGCAGGAGGGGACTAGGGTACAATGAGCAGTTCTTC. The chain recombines TRBV5-3 with TRBJ2-1; 8 nucleotides agree with TRBD2. TRBV5-3 is labeled an ORF, and its function is uncertain. J lost 4 bases, V lost 4 bases, and 7 bases had no gene match. CDR3 length: 15 residues.

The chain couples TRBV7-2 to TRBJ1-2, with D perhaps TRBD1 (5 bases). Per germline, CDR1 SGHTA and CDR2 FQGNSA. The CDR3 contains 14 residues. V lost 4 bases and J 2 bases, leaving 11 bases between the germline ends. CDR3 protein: CASSSGHRNYGYTF. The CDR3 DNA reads TGTGCCAGCAGCTCCGGACACAGGAACTATGGCTACACCTTC.

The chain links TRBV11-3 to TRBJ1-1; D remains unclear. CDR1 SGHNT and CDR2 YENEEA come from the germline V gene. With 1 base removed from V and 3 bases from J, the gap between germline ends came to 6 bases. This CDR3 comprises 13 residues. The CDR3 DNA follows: TGTGCCAGCAGCTTAGCGAGGGACACTGAAGCTTTCTTT. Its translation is CASSLARDTEAFF.

In nucleotides, the CDR3 is TGTGCCAGCAGCCAAGATTTGGGAGGGGTCCGGGGCTACACCTTC. The encoded protein is CASSQDLGGVRGYTF. V is TRBV14 and J is TRBJ1-2; TRBD1 might be the D (5 bases). This CDR3 is built from 15 residues. Trimming cost V 0 bases and J 8 bases, with 16 bases left between them. Per germline, CDR1 SGHDN and CDR2 FVKESK.

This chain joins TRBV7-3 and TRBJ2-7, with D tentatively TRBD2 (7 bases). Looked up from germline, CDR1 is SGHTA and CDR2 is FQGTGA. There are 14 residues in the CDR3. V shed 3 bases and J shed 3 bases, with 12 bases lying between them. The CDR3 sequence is CASSLEGGNYEQYF. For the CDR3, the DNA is TGTGCCAGCAGCTTGGAGGGGGGGAACTACGAGCAGTACTTC.

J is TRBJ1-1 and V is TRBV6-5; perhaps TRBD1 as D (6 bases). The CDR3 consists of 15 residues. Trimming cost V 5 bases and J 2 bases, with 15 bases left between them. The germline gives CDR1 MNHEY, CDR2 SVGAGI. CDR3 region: CASSLTGSTNTEAFF. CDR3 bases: TGTGCCAGCAGTCTTACAGGGTCCACAAACACTGAAGCTTTCTTT.

CDR3 loop: CASSFSVSGNTIYF. The CDR3 nucleotides are TGTGCCAGCAGCTTCTCGGTGTCTGGAAACACCATATATTTT. The chain employs TRBV7-8 and TRBJ1-3; no reliable D call. CDR3 length: 14 amino acids. The V end was cut by 3 bases, the J end by 1 base, with 7 bases between. Germline V gene sequence: CDR1 SGHVS, CDR2 FQNEAQ.

The CDR3 sequence is CASSLADGYGYTF. The CDR3 coding sequence is TGCGCCAGCAGCTTAGCGGACGGATATGGCTACACCTTC. V usage is TRBV5-1 and J usage is TRBJ1-2, with D uncertain. CDR1 SGHRS and CDR2 YFSETQ come from the germline V gene. The CDR3 loop spans 13 amino acids. V was pared by 2 bases and J by 5 bases, with 10 bases between.

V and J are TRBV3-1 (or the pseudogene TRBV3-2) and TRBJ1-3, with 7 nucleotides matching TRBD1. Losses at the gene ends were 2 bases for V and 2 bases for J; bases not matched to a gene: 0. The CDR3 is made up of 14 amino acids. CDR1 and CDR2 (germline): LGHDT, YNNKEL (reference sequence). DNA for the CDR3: TGTGCCAGCAGCCAACAGGGGGCTGGAAACACCATATATTTT. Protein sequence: CASSQQGAGNTIYF.

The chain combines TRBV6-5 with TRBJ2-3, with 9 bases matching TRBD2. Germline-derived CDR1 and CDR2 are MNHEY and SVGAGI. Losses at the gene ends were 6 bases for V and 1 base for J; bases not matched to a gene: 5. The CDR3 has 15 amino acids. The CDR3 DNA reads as TGTGCCAGCAGCCCGGCTAGCGGGGGCACAGATACGCAGTATTTT. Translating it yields CASSPASGGTDTQYF.

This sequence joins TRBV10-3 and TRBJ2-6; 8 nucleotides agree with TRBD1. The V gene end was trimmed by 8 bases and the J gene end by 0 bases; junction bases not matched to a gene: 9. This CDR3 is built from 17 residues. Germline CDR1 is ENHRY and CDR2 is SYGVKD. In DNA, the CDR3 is TGTGCCATCGGACCGGGACAGGCCTTCTCTGGGGCCAACGTCCTGACTTTC. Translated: CAIGPGQAFSGANVLTF.

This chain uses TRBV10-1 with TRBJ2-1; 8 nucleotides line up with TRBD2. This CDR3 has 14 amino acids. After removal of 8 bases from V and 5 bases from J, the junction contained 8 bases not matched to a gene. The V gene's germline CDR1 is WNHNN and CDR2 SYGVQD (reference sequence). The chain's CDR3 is CASQSGSGDNEQFF. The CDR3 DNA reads TGCGCCAGCCAAAGCGGGAGCGGGGACAATGAGCAGTTCTTC.

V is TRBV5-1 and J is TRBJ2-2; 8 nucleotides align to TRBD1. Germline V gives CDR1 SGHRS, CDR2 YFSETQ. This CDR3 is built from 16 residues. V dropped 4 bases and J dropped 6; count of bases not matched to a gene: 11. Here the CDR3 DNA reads TGCGCCAGCAGCCTTACCGGGACAGGAGGAGCCGGGGAGCTGTTTTTT. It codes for CASSLTGTGGAGELFF. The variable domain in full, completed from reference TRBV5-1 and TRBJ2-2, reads KAGVTQTPRYLIKTRGQQVTLSCSPISGHRSVSWYQQTPGQGLQFLFEYFSETQRNKGNFPGRFSGRQFSNSRSEMNVSTLELGDSALYLCASSLTGTGGAGELFFGEGSRLTVL.

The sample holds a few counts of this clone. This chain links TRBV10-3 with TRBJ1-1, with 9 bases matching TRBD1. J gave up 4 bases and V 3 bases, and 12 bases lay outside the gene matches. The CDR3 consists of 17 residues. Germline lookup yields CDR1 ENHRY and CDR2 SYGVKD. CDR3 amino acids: CAISDPSPGQGSTEAFF. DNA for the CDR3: TGTGCCATCAGTGACCCTTCGCCGGGACAGGGTAGCACTGAAGCTTTCTTT.

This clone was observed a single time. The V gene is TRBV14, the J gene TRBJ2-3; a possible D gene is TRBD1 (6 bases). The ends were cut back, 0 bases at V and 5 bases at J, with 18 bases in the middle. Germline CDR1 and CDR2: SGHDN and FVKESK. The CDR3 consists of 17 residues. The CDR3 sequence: CASSQDTGKAVRDTQYF. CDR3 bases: TGTGCCAGCAGCCAAGATACAGGGAAGGCAGTTAGAGATACGCAGTATTTT.

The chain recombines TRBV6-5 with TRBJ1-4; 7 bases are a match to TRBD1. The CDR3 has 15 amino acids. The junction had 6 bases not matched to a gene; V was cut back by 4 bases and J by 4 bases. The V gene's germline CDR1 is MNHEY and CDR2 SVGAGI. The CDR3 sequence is CASSSPGQSNEKLFF. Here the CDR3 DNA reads TGTGCCAGCAGTTCACCGGGACAGAGTAATGAAAAACTGTTTTTT.

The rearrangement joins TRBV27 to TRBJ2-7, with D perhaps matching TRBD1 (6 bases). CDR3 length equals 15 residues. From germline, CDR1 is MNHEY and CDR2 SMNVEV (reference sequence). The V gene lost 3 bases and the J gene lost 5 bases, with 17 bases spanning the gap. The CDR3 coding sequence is TGTGCCAGCAGTTTTCAGGGGACACCTGGCAACGAGCAGTACTTC. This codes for CASSFQGTPGNEQYF.